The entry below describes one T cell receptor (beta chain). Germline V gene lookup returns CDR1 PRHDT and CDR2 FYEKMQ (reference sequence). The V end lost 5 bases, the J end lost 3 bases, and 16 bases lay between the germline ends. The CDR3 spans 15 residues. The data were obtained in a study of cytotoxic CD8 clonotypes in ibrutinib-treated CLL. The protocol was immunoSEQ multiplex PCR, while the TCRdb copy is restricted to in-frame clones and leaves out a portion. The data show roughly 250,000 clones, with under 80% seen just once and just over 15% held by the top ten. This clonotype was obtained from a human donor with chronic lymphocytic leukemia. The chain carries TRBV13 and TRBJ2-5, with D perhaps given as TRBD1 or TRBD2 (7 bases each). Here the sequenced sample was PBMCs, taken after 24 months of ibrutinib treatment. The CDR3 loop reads CASSTEQGREETQYF. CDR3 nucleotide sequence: TGTGCCAGCAGCACCGAACAGGGGAGGGAAGAGACCCAGTACTTC.